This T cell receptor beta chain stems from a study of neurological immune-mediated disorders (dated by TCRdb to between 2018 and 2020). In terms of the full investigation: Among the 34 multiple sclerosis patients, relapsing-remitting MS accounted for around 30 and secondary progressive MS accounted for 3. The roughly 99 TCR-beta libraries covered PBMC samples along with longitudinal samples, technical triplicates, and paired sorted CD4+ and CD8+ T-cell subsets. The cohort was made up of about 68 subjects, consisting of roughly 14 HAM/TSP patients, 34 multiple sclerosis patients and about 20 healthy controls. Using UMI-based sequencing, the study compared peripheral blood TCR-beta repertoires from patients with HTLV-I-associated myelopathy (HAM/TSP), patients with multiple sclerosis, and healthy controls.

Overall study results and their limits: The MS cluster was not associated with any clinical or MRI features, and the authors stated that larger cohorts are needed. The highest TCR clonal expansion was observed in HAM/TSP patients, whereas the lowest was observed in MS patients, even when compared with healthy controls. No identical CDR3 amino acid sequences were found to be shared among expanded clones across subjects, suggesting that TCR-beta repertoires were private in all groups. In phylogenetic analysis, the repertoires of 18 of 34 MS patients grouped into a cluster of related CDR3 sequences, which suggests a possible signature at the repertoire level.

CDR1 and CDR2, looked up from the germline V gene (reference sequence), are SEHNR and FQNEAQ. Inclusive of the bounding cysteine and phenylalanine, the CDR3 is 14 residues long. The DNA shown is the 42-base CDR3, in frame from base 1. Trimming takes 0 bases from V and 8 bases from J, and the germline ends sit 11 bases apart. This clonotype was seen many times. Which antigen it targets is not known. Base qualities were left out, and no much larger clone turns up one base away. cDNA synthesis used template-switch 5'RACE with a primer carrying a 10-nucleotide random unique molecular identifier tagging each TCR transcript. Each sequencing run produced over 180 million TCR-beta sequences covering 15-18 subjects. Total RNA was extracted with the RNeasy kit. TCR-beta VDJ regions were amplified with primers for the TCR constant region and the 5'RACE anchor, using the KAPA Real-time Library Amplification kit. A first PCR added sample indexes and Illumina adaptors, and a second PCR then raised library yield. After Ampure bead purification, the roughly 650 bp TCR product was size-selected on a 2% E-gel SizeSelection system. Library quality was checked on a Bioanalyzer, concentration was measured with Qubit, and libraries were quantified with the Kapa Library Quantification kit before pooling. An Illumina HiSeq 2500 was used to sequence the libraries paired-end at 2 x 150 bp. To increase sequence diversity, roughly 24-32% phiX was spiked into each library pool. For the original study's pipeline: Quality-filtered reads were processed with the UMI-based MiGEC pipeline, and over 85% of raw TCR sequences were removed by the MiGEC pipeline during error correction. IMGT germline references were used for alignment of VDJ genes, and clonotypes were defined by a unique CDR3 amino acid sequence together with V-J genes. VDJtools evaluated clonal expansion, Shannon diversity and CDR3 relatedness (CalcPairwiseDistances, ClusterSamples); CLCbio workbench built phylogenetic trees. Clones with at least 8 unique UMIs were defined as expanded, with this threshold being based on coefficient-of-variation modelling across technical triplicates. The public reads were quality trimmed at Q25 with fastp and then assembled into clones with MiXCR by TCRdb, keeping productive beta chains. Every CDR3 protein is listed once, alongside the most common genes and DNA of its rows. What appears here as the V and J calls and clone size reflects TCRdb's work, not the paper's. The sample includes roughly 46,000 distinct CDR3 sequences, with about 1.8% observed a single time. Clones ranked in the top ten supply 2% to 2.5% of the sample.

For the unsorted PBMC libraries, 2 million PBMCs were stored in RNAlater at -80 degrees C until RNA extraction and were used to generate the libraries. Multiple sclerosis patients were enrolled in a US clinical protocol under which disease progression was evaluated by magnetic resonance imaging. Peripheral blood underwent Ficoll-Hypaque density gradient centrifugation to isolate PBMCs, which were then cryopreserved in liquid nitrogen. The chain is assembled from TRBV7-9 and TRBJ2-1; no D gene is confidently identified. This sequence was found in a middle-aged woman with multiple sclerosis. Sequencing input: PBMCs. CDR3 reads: CASSLAPGRDEQFF. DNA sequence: TGTGCCAGCAGCTTAGCCCCGGGCCGGGATGAGCAGTTCTTC.